Sequencing of this T cell receptor (beta chain) was carried out in a study of tumor-infiltrating lymphocytes in oesophageal squamous cell carcinoma. Per the germline V gene, CDR1 is SGHTA and CDR2 is FQGNSA. The J segment lost 9 bases and the V segment lost 3 bases, leaving 8 bases of the junction unmatched. CDR3 length: 14 residues. TCRdb re-called the PCR reads with MiXCR, one entry per CDR3 protein. Of 16,000 or so distinct CDR3 sequences listed, about 45% were seen once; the top ten hold roughly 26%. The material sequenced was esophageal tumor tissue. The chain carries TRBV7-2 and TRBJ2-1, with 7 bases fitting TRBD2. This clonotype originated in a male donor with esophageal squamous cell carcinoma. The CDR3 loop reads CASSFPSGPREQFF. CDR3 sequence (DNA): TGTGCCAGCAGCTTTCCTAGCGGACCGCGTGAGCAGTTCTTC.